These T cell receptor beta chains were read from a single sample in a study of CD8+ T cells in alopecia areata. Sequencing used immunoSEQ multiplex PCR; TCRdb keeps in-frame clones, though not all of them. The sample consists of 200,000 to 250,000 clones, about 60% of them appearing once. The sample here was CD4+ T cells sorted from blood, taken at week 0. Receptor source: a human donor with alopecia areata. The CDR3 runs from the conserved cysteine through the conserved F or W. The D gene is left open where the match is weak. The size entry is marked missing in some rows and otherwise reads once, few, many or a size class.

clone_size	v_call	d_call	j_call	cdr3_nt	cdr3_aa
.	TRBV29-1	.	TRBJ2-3	TGCAGCGTGACTAGGGACATCGTTCGAGATACGCAGTATTTT	CSVTRDIVRDTQYF
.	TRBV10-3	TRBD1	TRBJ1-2	TGTGCCATTGGGCAGGGGGACTATGGCTACACCTTC	CAIGQGDYGYTF
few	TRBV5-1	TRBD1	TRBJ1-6	TGCGCCAGCAGCCGCGCGGACAGGGGTAATAATTCACCCCTCCACTTT	CASSRADRGNNSPLHF
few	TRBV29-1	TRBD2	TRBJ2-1	TGCAGCGTTGAGCGGGGGGGCAATGAGCAGTTCTTC	CSVERGGNEQFF
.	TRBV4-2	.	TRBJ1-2	TGTGCCAGCAGCCAAGCAGTAGGGGGGTATGGCTACACCTTC	CASSQAVGGYGYTF
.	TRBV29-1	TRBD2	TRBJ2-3	TGCAGCGTTCGCGCGCTAGCGGGGGTAGATACGCAGTATTTT	CSVRALAGVDTQYF
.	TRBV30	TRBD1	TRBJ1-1	TGTGCCTGGAGTGTACACAGGGGGAACACTGAAGCTTTCTTT	CAWSVHRGNTEAFF
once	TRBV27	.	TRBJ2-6	TGTGCCAGCAGTTCCCGGAGCTCTGGGGCCAACGTCCTGACTTTC	CASSSRSSGANVLTF
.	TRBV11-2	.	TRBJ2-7	TGTGCCAGCAGCTTAGATGGATACGGGTCCCCTCGTAAATACTTC	CASSLDGYGSPRKYF
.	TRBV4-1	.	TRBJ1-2	TGCGCCAGCAGCCCCAGCTCCGGGACATCCTATGGCTACACCTTC	CASSPSSGTSYGYTF
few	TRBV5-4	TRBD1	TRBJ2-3	TGTGCCAGCAGCTTGCGACAGGGGATCACAGATACGCAGTATTTT	CASSLRQGITDTQYF
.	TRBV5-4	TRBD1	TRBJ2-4	TGTGCCAGCAGCTCAGGGACAGGGGATAAAAACATTCAGTACTTC	CASSSGTGDKNIQYF
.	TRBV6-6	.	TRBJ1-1	TGTGCCAGCAGTCTGGGACACGGGAACACTGAAGCTTTCTTT	CASSLGHGNTEAFF
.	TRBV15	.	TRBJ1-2	TGTGCCACCAGTGCCGGGTTCCCCCCCTATGGCTACACCTTC	CATSAGFPPYGYTF
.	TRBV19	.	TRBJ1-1	TGTGCCAGTAGTCCACAGATGAACACTGAAGCTTTCTTT	CASSPQMNTEAFF
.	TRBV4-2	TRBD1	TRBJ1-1	TGTGCCAGCAGCCAAGATCGGGACAGGGTGATGAACACTGAAGCTTTCTTT	CASSQDRDRVMNTEAFF
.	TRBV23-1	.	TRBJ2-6	TGCGCCAGCAGTCAATCCCCCAACAGGTCTGGGGCCAACGTCCTGACTTTC	CASSQSPNRSGANVLTF
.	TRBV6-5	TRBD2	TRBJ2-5	TGTGCCAGCAGTATCCCGGGAGGTGAGACCCAGTACTTC	CASSIPGGETQYF
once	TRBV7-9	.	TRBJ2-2	TGTGCCAGCAGCCCTCGCCGGCAGGCGGGCACCGGGGAGCTGTTTTTT	CASSPRRQAGTGELFF
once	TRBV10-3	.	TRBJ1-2	TGTGCCATCAGTACACTGGACAGAATCTATGGCTACACCTTC	CAISTLDRIYGYTF
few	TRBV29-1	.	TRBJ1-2	TGCAGCGTCCTCCGCCGGGATCAGTGGGGCTACACCTTC	CSVLRRDQWGYTF
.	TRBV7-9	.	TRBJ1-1	TGTGCCAGCAGCTTTAGCGGGATGAACACTGAAGCTTTCTTT	CASSFSGMNTEAFF
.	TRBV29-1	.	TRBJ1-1	TGCAGCGTTTCCCAGGGGACTAACACTGAAGCTTTCTTT	CSVSQGTNTEAFF
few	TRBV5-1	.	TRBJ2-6	TGCGCCAGCAGTCGCTGGGCAGCTGGTACCGGGGCCAACGTCCTGACTTTC	CASSRWAAGTGANVLTF
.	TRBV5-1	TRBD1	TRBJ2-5	TGCGCCAGCAGCTCAACCGGGACAGGACAAGAGACCCAGTACTTC	CASSSTGTGQETQYF
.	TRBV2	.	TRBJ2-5	TGTGCCAGCAGTGAAGATGGGCGGGCTTACTTTCAAGAGACCCAGTACTTC	CASSEDGRAYFQETQYF
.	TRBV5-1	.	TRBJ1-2	TGCGCCAGCAGCTCCGGACTCCCTCCTTTTGGCTACACCTTC	CASSSGLPPFGYTF
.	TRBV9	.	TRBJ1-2	TGTGCCAGCAGCCCGGGAGGGGGGCGAGGGCTCTATGGCTACACCTTC	CASSPGGGRGLYGYTF
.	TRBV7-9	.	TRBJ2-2	TGTGCCAGCAGCTTAGCGGGGTCCGGGGAGCTGTTTTTT	CASSLAGSGELFF
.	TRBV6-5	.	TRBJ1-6	TGTGCCAGCAGGGCGGGACCGTTTGATTCACCCCTCCACTTT	CASRAGPFDSPLHF
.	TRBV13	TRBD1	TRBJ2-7	TGTGCCAGCAGCTTAGCCACGGACAGGGGAGGGGACGAGCAGTACTTC	CASSLATDRGGDEQYF
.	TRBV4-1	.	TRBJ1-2	TGCGCCAGCAGCCAAGGTCGGGAATCGGGAGGCTACACCTTC	CASSQGRESGGYTF
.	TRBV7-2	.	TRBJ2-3	TGTGCCAGCAGCCCCTCTCGGAGCACAGATACGCAGTATTTT	CASSPSRSTDTQYF
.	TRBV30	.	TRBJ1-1	TGTGCCGGGATTATGGACGTGAAGGCTTTCTTT	CAGIMDVKAFF
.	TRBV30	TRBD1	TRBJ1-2	TGTGCCTGGGAGGACAGGGAGGTGTCTTATGGCTACACCTTC	CAWEDREVSYGYTF
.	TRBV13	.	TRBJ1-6	TGTGCCAGCAGCGGATCTCACAGGAGTCCAGACTCACCCCTCCACTTT	CASSGSHRSPDSPLHF